The following is a T cell receptor beta chain sequence with its context. Its antigen remains undetermined. From cysteine to phenylalanine, the CDR3 is 13 amino acids long. No DNA is given. CDR1 LGHDT and CDR2 YNNKEL were looked up in the germline V gene (reference sequence). The instrument given in TCRdb is Illumina HiSeq 2000. The TCR beta cDNA libraries were made using 5'RACE template switching, a step that added both a universal primer site and unique molecular identifiers. cDNA synthesis was primed from the TCR beta constant segment, followed by two successive PCR amplification steps. In the original analysis: Reads were demultiplexed and grouped by UMI with MIGEC, and clonotypes were assembled and quantified with MiTCR. To remove erroneous sequences, TCR cDNA sequences were retained only when supported by two or more reads. The tcR package was used for downstream repertoire analysis, and clonotypes were matched between fractions using CDR3 nucleotide sequence together with V segment. VDJmatch was used to annotate antigen specificity against VDJdb, with one amino acid substitution allowed in CDR3. Based on TCRdb reprocessing of the reads, there is one entry per CDR3 protein sequence, and DNA is missing. Here the V and J calls rest on TCRdb's processing, not on the authors' analysis. The table held for this sample gives about 260,000 distinct CDR3 sequences. The top ten clones comprise 4.2% of the sample.

This entry belongs to a study of T cells expressing NK-cell markers (dated by TCRdb to 2020 to 2021). Describing the broader study: TCR beta-chain repertoires were profiled in sorted CD3+CD56+NKG2C+, CD3+CD56+NKG2C- and CD3+CD56-NKG2C+ T-cell subsets from several donors. Of the eight sequenced donors, seven were found to be HCMV-seropositive and one was found to be HCMV-seronegative. All eight donors whose samples were sequenced were randomly selected healthy volunteers, three of them men and five women. Libraries were sequenced as 2 x 150 bp reads on Illumina HiSeq 2000/2500, MiSeq or NextSeq. Study-wide findings and limitations: Those dominant clonotypes were again the most abundant among CD3+CD56-NKG2C+ cells in a handful of donors, at about 28.3-60.1%. For six donors, the dominant CD3+CD56+NKG2C+ clonotypes were among the top 10 CD8+ clonotypes and accounted for about 1.0-7.5% of CD8+ T cells. Whether the expanded NKG2C-expressing T cell clones were specific for HCMV antigens was left unclear.

To determine HCMV serostatus, a commercial ELISA kit was used to detect HCMV-specific IgG in serum. Peripheral blood mononuclear cells were isolated from blood by Ficoll density gradient centrifugation. This receptor was taken from a woman between 18 and 70 years old in good health. The sequenced material came from blood T cells: a sorted CD56 or NKG2C T cell subset, CD4+ or CD8+ T cells, or bulk PBMC T cells (not recorded which). The rearranged chain carries TRBV3-1 and TRBJ1-2. This receptor carries the CDR3 CASSQDLGSGYTF.